The source of this T cell receptor (beta chain) is a study of Graves' ophthalmopathy and Graves' hyperthyroidism. Study-level findings and limits: Thyroid clonotypes that were expanded above 0.001 frequency mostly also appeared in blood.

Trimming left V 3 bases short and J 7 bases short, with 22 bases between. CDR1 and CDR2 from the germline V gene are SGHNT and YYREEE (reference sequence). The CDR3 consists of 17 residues. RNA transcripts yielded amplified TCR beta CDR3 regions. The workflow started with a first-round RT-PCR run with HTBI primers and then moved on to a second-round multiplex PCR. TCRdb reanalysed the multiplex PCR reads using MiXCR and keeps one entry per CDR3 protein. The sample includes 650,000 to 800,000 distinct CDR3 sequences, over 40% of them seen just once. Regarding this clonotype: Its antigen is unknown.

V is TRBV5-4 and J is TRBJ1-4, with D possibly matching TRBD1 (6 bases). Sequencing input: peripheral blood. The sequence derives from an adult man with Graves' ophthalmopathy. The CDR3 reads CASSSGGAQGWSEKLFF. CDR3 sequence (DNA): TGTGCCAGCAGCTCCGGGGGGGCCCAGGGATGGAGTGAAAAACTGTTTTTT.